The sequence of this TCR beta chain was determined in a study of blood T cell repertoires in COVID-19. Overall study context: Sites in the United States, Italy and Spain provided acute and convalescent COVID-19 samples. T cells, B-cell-depleted T cells, or PBMCs supplied cDNA or gDNA.

V was clipped by 4 bases and J by 8 bases; unmatched bases: 11. CDR3 length: 14 residues. CDR1 is SQVTM, CDR2 ANQGSEA, per germline. How the authors handled the data: Reference gene primer amplification gave estimated nucleated cell counts. Assay used: immunoSEQ multiplex PCR; TCRdb lists only in-frame clones, some missing. Clone size and the V and J calls come from that table; the DNA yielded D and trimming. The sample includes some 70,000 clones, 70% to 90% of them seen just once. V is TRBV29-1 and J is TRBJ1-3, with TRBD1 matching 7 bases. Sequencing was carried out using peripheral blood. This receptor was identified in an older man with active or convalescent COVID-19. For the CDR3, the DNA is TGCAGCGTTGGGGCCCGAGACAGGGTGGACACCATATATTTT. This translates into CSVGARDRVDTIYF. The full variable domain, with the rest looked up from reference TRBV29-1 and TRBJ1-3, is SAVISQKPSRDICQRGTSLTIQCQVDSQVTMMFWYRQQPGQSLTLIATANQGSEATYESGFVIDKFPISRPNLTFSTLTVSNMSPEDSSIYLCSVGARDRVDTIYFGEGSWLTVV.